This entry is about one TCR beta chain. No cognate antigen has been identified for it. Base qualities are not provided; no much larger clone lies one nucleotide away. The label giving this sample's time point can be read as: about 28 days (+/-7) after the second vaccine dose. AZD1222 recipients with second doses at about 4 weeks or about 12 weeks were pooled, because spike-specific TCR depth and breadth did not differ between schedules. Vaccinee samples were obtained from the UK trials COV001 and COV002, which included a single-blind randomized controlled phase 2/3 trial of AZD1222 (ChAdOx1 nCoV-19) in healthy adults. Trial participant PBMC samples were collected at day 0 and day 28 after the second dose for TCRbeta chain sequencing. The CDR3 regions of human TCRbeta chains were analyzed by immunosequencing. For the original study's pipeline: TCRs in the repertoires were compared against a reference library of SARS-CoV-2-specific TCRs that had been generated with the MIRA antigen-specificity platform. Breadth was defined as the fraction of unique TCRs that were SARS-CoV-2-associated. Depth was defined as the fraction of total T cells that were SARS-CoV-2-associated. Using the MIRA data, each spike-specific TCR was assigned both to the spike region to which the TCR was reactive and to a CD4 or CD8 class. Log10-transformed breadth and depth values were compared by one-way ANOVA with Sidak's multiple comparisons tests. The table was pulled from immuneACCESS by TCRdb, which kept in-frame rearrangements only. Such tables lose some clones; where checked, under half of the loss comes from unresolved V genes, and the rest has no known cause. V and J calls and clone size are given by that table; D and trimming were obtained from the DNA. This sample holds fewer than 130,000 clones; approximately 94% were observed only once. Around 3% of the sample goes to the ten largest clones.

CDR1 and CDR2, looked up from the germline V gene, are SGHNT and YENEEA. Counted from cysteine to phenylalanine, this CDR3 has 13 amino acids. The only DNA kept is the CDR3, 39 bases in frame from the first base. V is cut by 5 bases and J by 5 bases, and the space between the germline ends is 10 bases. The sample is drawn from a study of T cell responses to AZD1222 COVID-19 vaccine (dated by TCRdb to 2020 to 2023). Notes on the research overall: A total of under 250 trial participants underwent TCR sequencing, of whom about 210 had received two doses of AZD1222 and around 25 had received two doses of the MenACWY control vaccine. Trial participants were enrolled into age subgroups of 18-55, 56-69 and 70-plus years, which contained approximately 150, 28 and 58 TCR-sequenced participants, respectively. Summary of the overall study and its limitations: CD4 TCRs associated with the vaccine covered the entire spike protein, and the dominant responses were in regions 160-218 and 743-854. The 56-69-year group was small, and its depth increase did not reach significance, likely because of low power. No day 14 peak-response samples were available, so repertoires were characterized only after the peak T cell response. Most participants were white British and females outnumbered males, and the authors suggested that clonal diversity may have been underestimated. A significant rise in spike-specific TCR breadth and depth was observed after two AZD1222 doses relative to day 0 and relative to MenACWY recipients. Conclusions about previously exposed vaccinees are limited because only a handful of AZD1222 recipients were SARS-CoV-2 seropositive at baseline. Reportedly, close to half of the unique spike-specific TCRs recognized epitopes lying outside the regions that are mutated in the B.1.351 and B.1.1.7 variants.

This chain is built from TRBV11-3 and TRBJ2-1, with a weak D call of TRBD2 (6 bases match). Sequencing was performed on peripheral blood, taken 28 days after the second AZD1222 dose. This receptor was obtained from an adult who received the AZD1222 COVID-19 vaccine. The CDR3 amino acid sequence is: CASSLDYNNEQFF. In nucleotides, the sequence is TGTGCCAGCAGCCTGGACTATAACAATGAGCAGTTCTTC.